This TCR beta chain was identified in a study of blood T cells in healthy people across ages. Regarding the study as a whole: Among long-lived donors, naive CD4+ cells were more numerous and diversity higher than in aged donors.

Extractions gave at least 5.5 micrograms of total RNA per sample. With respect to this clonotype: The antigen remains unidentified.

A second PCR of roughly 7 to 11 cycles used a sample-barcoded 5' primer and a J-beta primer mix. Every cDNA molecule carried a tag from a template-switch adaptor bearing 12 random nucleotides. Each of the samples gave a minimum of 2.5 million paired-end reads that contained CDR3. TCRdb redid the calling of the 5' RACE reads with MiXCR, one entry per CDR3 protein. The sample records 1.5 million to 2 million distinct CDR3 sequences, approximately 28% being singletons. This sequence was found in a woman aged 25 to 39 in good health. What was sequenced was blood.

CDR3 region: CASSPPSGNNQPQHF. In DNA, the CDR3 is TGTGCCAGCTCACCCCCTTCCGGAAATAATCAGCCCCAGCATTTT. The gene calls are TRBV18 and TRBJ1-5; D gene ambiguous. The CDR3 extends over 15 amino acids. V was cut by 3 bases and J by 4 bases, with 13 bases left in between. CDR1 and CDR2 (germline): KGHSH, LQKENI.